This T cell receptor (beta chain) was recovered during a study of blood T cells in healthy people across ages (dated by TCRdb to the mid-2010s). Study-wide context: Template switching captured roughly one uniquely barcoded TCR beta cDNA molecule per two T cells in model experiments. Using deep sequencing normalized with unique cDNA molecular identifiers, the study measured how TCR beta repertoire diversity changes with age. The donors were divided into four age groups: young (average about 16 years), middle-aged (around 37), aged (under 70) and long-lived (around 80). Donors of different ages were randomly distributed across sequencing lanes to avoid experimental bias. For two donors (one aged 18 to 30 and one aged 80 or older), the study analyzed two additional independent replicas of 1 million unique cDNA reads from the same blood draw.

Relative to germline, V is 3 bases shorter and J is 6 bases shorter, with 14 bases between their ends. The germline V gene sets CDR1 to KGHSH and CDR2 to LQKENI. There are 14 amino acids in the CDR3, from cysteine to phenylalanine inclusive. This entry keeps only the CDR3 DNA: 42 bases, framed from base 1. A remark on this clonotype: The clone's antigen remains unknown. No much larger clone is present one base from it, and per-base qualities are unavailable.

Here is what the overall study found, with its caveats: Total diversity estimates from one million sequenced T cells were considered lower bounds and underestimates. As age increased, observed TCR beta diversity per million T cells dropped in a roughly linear way, and a significant reduction was already evident by age 40. Observed TCR beta diversity correlated strongly with the percentage of naive T cells measured by flow cytometry. Compared with the aged group, the long-lived group had more naive CD4+ T cells, fewer expanded clones and increased TCR diversity, suggesting age selection. Bulk unsorted PBMC profiling prevented conclusive comparison of naive and antigen-experienced compartments. Donor CMV infection status was unknown, potentially confounding age-related changes in expanded clonotypes.

The donors were about 40 Caucasian individuals from Russia, aged 6 to 90 years, who were systemically healthy. Approximately 9.3 milliliters of peripheral blood were drawn from each donor into EDTA-treated Vacutainer tubes. PBMCs were isolated by Ficoll-Paque density-gradient centrifugation, with at least 6 million obtained per sample. Total RNA, at least 6 micrograms per sample, was extracted from PBMCs with Trizol reagent. Naive CD45RAhigh/CD27high T cell percentages were measured by flow cytometry on a PBMC aliquot from every donor. Library prep was done by 5' RACE. Data came from an Illumina HiSeq 2500. A second roughly 7 to 12 cycle PCR used a sample-barcoded 5' primer and a J-beta primer mix. A unique molecular identifier was introduced onto each TCR beta cDNA molecule by a template-switch 5' adaptor carrying 12 random nucleotides. Each sample yielded at least 2.5 million CDR3-containing paired-end reads. First-strand cDNA was synthesized from all RNA with the Mint cDNA synthesis kit, primed by a TRBC-specific oligonucleotide. Following uracil-DNA glycosylase treatment, a first 18-cycle PCR with universal primers M1SS and BC2_uni_R was performed on all cDNA. As for the original processing: For normalization, 1 million high-quality reads were randomly selected from each sample, with every read carrying a distinct molecular identifier. Reads with shared molecular identifiers were discarded instead of being binned into consensus sequences. MiTCR, set to a Q25 quality threshold and the strictest error-elimination algorithm, was used for CDR3 identification, clonotype clustering and error correction. A nonparametric unseen species model with Euler transformation was used to estimate lower-bound total TCR beta diversity. Using fastp trimming at Q25 and MiXCR clonotype assembly, TCRdb reanalyzed the public sequencing data and kept in-frame beta chains. Merged by CDR3 protein, the rows form single entries marked with the most common genes and DNA. The V and J calls were not made by the authors but by TCRdb's processing. Across this sample there are hundreds of thousands of distinct CDR3 sequences, with around 50% seen only once. The ten top clones hold roughly 14% of the sample.

The sample taken for sequencing was blood. The sequence links TRBV18 to TRBJ1-2; perhaps TRBD1 is the D gene, with 5 bases matching. The TCR comes from a woman over 75 in good health. The nucleotide sequence is TGTGCCAGCTCACCCAGTGGGGGTGACCATGGCTACACCTTC. This yields the protein CASSPSGGDHGYTF.